A single sample gave rise to the 18 T cell receptor beta chains below, sequenced in a study of shared clonotypes between healthy human individuals. Clones were read by immunoSEQ multiplex PCR, and TCRdb kept only the in-frame ones, dropping some. Of 850,000 to 1,200,000 clones listed, 60% to 80% are singletons. Source material: memory CD4+ T cells sorted from blood. The subset denotes: CD45RA-negative fraction. Every receptor here comes from a young man in good health.

This clone has just a few counts. The J gene is TRBJ2-2, the V gene TRBV18; the match to TRBD1 covers 7 bases. CDR1 is KGHSH and CDR2 is LQKENI in the germline V gene. This CDR3 has 20 amino acids. V lost 3 bases to trimming and J lost 0 bases; unmatched junction nucleotides: 16. As DNA, the CDR3 is TGTGCCAGCTCACCCCGTTCGGGACAGACGAACCCTCCGAACACCGGGGAGCTGTTTTTT. Protein product: CASSPRSGQTNPPNTGELFF. The whole variable domain, filled in from reference TRBV18 and TRBJ2-2, reads NAGVMQNPRHLVRRRGQEARLRCSPMKGHSHVYWYRQLPEEGLKFMVYLQKENIIDESGMPKERFSAEFPKEGPSILRIQQVVRGDSAAYFCASSPRSGQTNPPNTGELFFGEGSRLTVL.

This sequence joins TRBV10-3 and TRBJ2-2, with D perhaps TRBD1 (7 bases). The CDR3 covers 14 residues. Germline-derived CDR1 and CDR2 are ENHRY and SYGVKD. V was clipped by 10 bases and J by 1 base, with 13 bases between them. CDR3 nucleotides: TGTGCCACTGGAGGGACAGAGAACACCGGGGAGCTGTTTTTT. Its translation: CATGGTENTGELFF.

This rearrangement joins TRBV5-1 to TRBJ2-2; weak D call: TRBD2 (5 bases). This CDR3 has 13 amino acids. The V end lost 4 bases, the J end lost 4 bases, and 8 bases lay between the germline ends. Germline CDR1 reads SGHRS; CDR2 reads YFSETQ. CDR3 sequence (DNA): TGCGCCAGCAGCCCTGAGGGCACCGGGGAGCTGTTTTTT. Residues: CASSPEGTGELFF.

The chain uses TRBV4-1 and TRBJ1-5; D is unresolved. The CDR3 is 16 amino acids. V was clipped by 0 bases and J by 0 bases, with 9 bases between them. Germline V gene sequence: CDR1 MGHRA, CDR2 YSYEKL. The CDR3 here is CASSQDWGNSNQPQHF. CDR3 in DNA: TGCGCCAGCAGCCAAGATTGGGGAAATAGCAATCAGCCCCAGCATTTT.

The chain employs TRBV23-1 and TRBJ1-3; D uncertain. TRBV23-1 belongs to the ORF category, with a function that is uncertain. This CDR3 has 10 amino acids. The ends were cut back, 11 bases at V and 4 bases at J, with 6 bases in the middle. CDR3 sequence (DNA): TGCGCCTCCGAAGGAAACACCATATATTTT. Protein product: CASEGNTIYF.

This chain joins TRBV18 and TRBJ2-5, with D perhaps being TRBD1 or TRBD2 (5 bases each). V lost 3 bases and J 9 bases, leaving 14 bases between the germline ends. The CDR3 consists of 13 residues. From germline, CDR1 is KGHSH and CDR2 LQKENI. The CDR3: CASSPDRDPAQYF. CDR3 nucleotide sequence: TGTGCCAGCTCACCTGACCGGGACCCGGCCCAGTACTTC.

The rearrangement joins TRBV29-1 to TRBJ2-1; D unresolved. Trimming shortened V by 1 base and J by 12 bases, and 1 base separated the two germline ends. This CDR3 spans 8 amino acids. Germline V lookup: CDR1 SQVTM, CDR2 ANQGSEA. The DNA of the CDR3 is TGCAGCGTTGAAGGGCAGTTCTTC. As protein: CSVEGQFF.

The chain has TRBV19 and TRBJ1-6; D is uncertain. V was cut by 6 bases and J by 3 bases, with 6 bases left in between. This CDR3 comprises 13 residues. Germline V gene sequence: CDR1 LNHDA, CDR2 SQIVND (reference sequence). The CDR3 bases are TGTGCCAGTAGGACGGACTATAATTCACCCCTCCACTTT. It translates to CASRTDYNSPLHF. Supplemented by reference TRBV19 and TRBJ1-6, the full variable domain reads DGGITQSPKYLFRKEGQNVTLSCEQNLNHDAMYWYRQDPGQGLRLIYYSQIVNDFQKGDIAEGYSVSREKKESFPLTVTSAQKNPTAFYLCASRTDYNSPLHFGNGTRLTVT.

This clone came up once. V gene TRBV29-1 combines with J gene TRBJ2-7, with TRBD1 matching 8 bases. The trim removed 1 base at V and 3 bases at J, leaving 2 bases unmatched. The CDR3 length is 13 residues. Germline loops: CDR1 SQVTM, CDR2 ANQGSEA. CDR3 DNA sequence: TGCAGCGTTGAAGGGACAGGGTACTACGAGCAGTACTTC. Amino acid sequence: CSVEGTGYYEQYF.

CDR3 in amino acids: CASSTPGQGFLDPPQHF. CDR3 nucleotides: TGTGCCAGTAGTACCCCGGGACAGGGGTTTCTCGATCCGCCCCAGCATTTT. This chain links TRBV19 with TRBJ1-5; 10 bases are a match to TRBD1. This CDR3 spans 17 amino acids. V was pared by 4 bases and J by 9 bases, with 15 bases of the junction left unmatched. Germline V gene sequence: CDR1 LNHDA, CDR2 SQIVND (reference sequence).

As DNA, the CDR3 is TGCGCCAGCAGCTCCAGGGAGGCGAACACTGAAGCTTTCTTT. It encodes CASSSREANTEAFF. This chain uses TRBV5-1 with TRBJ1-1, with D possibly matching TRBD1 (5 bases). Between the trimmed V and J ends, which lost 3 bases and 1 base, there was a span of 10 bases. Germline CDR1 is SGHRS and CDR2 is YFSETQ. This CDR3 has 14 amino acids.

The chain carries TRBV19 and TRBJ1-1; D remains ambiguous. Between the trimmed V and J ends, which lost 4 bases and 1 base, there was a span of 10 bases. Germline lookup yields CDR1 LNHDA and CDR2 SQIVND (reference sequence). The CDR3 totals 14 residues. The DNA of the CDR3 is TGTGCCAGTAGTAACAGACCCGAGAACACTGAAGCTTTCTTT. Translated: CASSNRPENTEAFF.

About this clone itself: A junction end diverges from the germline sequence, so it may reflect a read error. CDR3 nucleotide sequence: TGTGCTAGCAGCCCCCTGACAGGAAACTCTGGAAACACCATATATTTT. This sequence encodes CASSPLTGNSGNTIYF. This chain connects TRBV7-7 to TRBJ1-3, with a tentative D call TRBD1 (6 bases). The CDR3 is made up of 16 amino acids. Germline loops: CDR1 SSHAT, CDR2 FNYEAQ (reference sequence).

The J gene is TRBJ1-1, the V gene TRBV9; D is ambiguous. Germline CDR1 is SGDLS and CDR2 is YYNGEE. V was trimmed by 3 bases and J by 1 base, leaving 7 bases between them. CDR3 size: 13 residues. CDR3 DNA sequence: TGTGCCAGCAGCGCTCAGCAGAACACTGAAGCTTTCTTT. Residues: CASSAQQNTEAFF. Drawing the rest from reference TRBV9 and TRBJ1-1, the complete variable domain is DSGVTQTPKHLITATGQRVTLRCSPRSGDLSVYWYQQSLDQGLQFLIQYYNGEERAKGNILERFSAQQFPDLHSELNLSSLELGDSALYFCASSAQQNTEAFFGQGTRLTVV.

The J gene is TRBJ2-3, the V gene TRBV11-2; 8 bases line up with TRBD2. This CDR3 comprises 16 residues. V was clipped by 0 bases and J by 4 bases; unmatched bases: 6. CDR1 SGHAT and CDR2 FQNNGV come from the germline V gene. CDR3 DNA: TGTGCCAGCAGCTTAGATCGGGGGGGCCGCGCAGATACGCAGTATTTT. It is translated as CASSLDRGGRADTQYF.

Concerning this clone: The sample carries other DNA sequences with the same CDR3. V usage is TRBV11-2 and J usage is TRBJ2-3; D remains unclear. CDR1 and CDR2 from the germline V gene are SGHAT and FQNNGV. The CDR3 sequence is 13 residues long. The ends were cut back, 7 bases at V and 0 bases at J, with 8 bases in the middle. The CDR3 loop is CASTLPSTDTQYF. CDR3 DNA: TGTGCCAGCACCCTCCCCAGCACAGATACGCAGTATTTT.

This sequence joins TRBV5-1 and TRBJ1-1; TRBD1 agrees at 8 bases. The CDR3 has 13 amino acids. Germline CDR1 reads SGHRS; CDR2 reads YFSETQ. J lost 6 bases, V lost 0 bases, and 1 base had no gene match. The CDR3 here is CASSLGQGPEAFF. For the CDR3, the DNA is TGCGCCAGCAGCTTGGGACAGGGGCCTGAAGCTTTCTTT.

V and J are TRBV6-1 and TRBJ1-4, with TRBD1 matching 7 bases. CDR1 is MNHNS and CDR2 is SASEGT in the germline V gene. The CDR3 is made up of 14 amino acids. Trimming at V came to 8 bases and at J to 7 bases, leaving 10 bases not matched to a gene. This CDR3 reads CASHDRAYGEKLFF. The CDR3 DNA reads TGTGCCAGCCACGACAGGGCATACGGTGAAAAACTGTTTTTT.